A single sample gave rise to the 15 T cell receptor beta chains below, sequenced in a study of shared clonotypes between healthy human individuals. Here immunoSEQ multiplex PCR was the method, and the copy in TCRdb shows in-frame clones only, minus some. The repertoire holds some 2 million clones, with 95% as singletons. The sample taken for sequencing was naive CD4+ T cells sorted from blood. Subset noted: CD45RA+ positively selected. The receptors derive from a man younger than 30 in good health.

The genes are TRBV9 and TRBJ1-1, with 9 positions matching TRBD1. The V gene end was trimmed by 3 bases and the J gene end by 1 base; junction bases not matched to a gene: 10. Germline V CDR1 and CDR2: SGDLS, YYNGEE. CDR3 length: 17 residues. CDR3 residues: CASSARTGDYKNTEAFF. As DNA, the CDR3 is TGTGCCAGCAGCGCCCGGACAGGGGACTATAAGAACACTGAAGCTTTCTTT.

V and J are TRBV2 and TRBJ1-2; D is perhaps TRBD1 (5 bases). V gave up 7 bases and J gave up 2 bases, with 14 bases separating them. This CDR3 spans 14 amino acids. Germline V CDR1 and CDR2: SNHLY, FYNNEI. In nucleotides, the CDR3 is TGTGCCAGCATGGACGGGGGAGGAAACTATGGCTACACCTTC. Translating gives CASMDGGGNYGYTF.

This clone has just one count. In DNA, the CDR3 is TGTGCCAGCTCACCTACCGACAGGGCCTACGAGCAGTACTTC. Its protein is CASSPTDRAYEQYF. This rearrangement joins TRBV18 to TRBJ2-7; 7 bases fit TRBD1. Per germline, CDR1 KGHSH and CDR2 LQKENI. The CDR3 contains 14 residues. With 3 bases clipped from V and 2 bases from J, the junction kept 4 bases outside the gene matches.

The rearrangement joins TRBV5-5 to TRBJ2-6; D remains unclear. CDR1 and CDR2 from the germline V gene are SGHKS and YYEKEE (reference sequence). CDR3 length: 13 amino acids. V shed 3 bases and J shed 2 bases, with 3 bases lying between them. The DNA for the CDR3 is TGTGCCAGCAGCTCCCCTGGGGCCAACGTCCTGACTTTC. Amino acids: CASSSPGANVLTF.

This chain joins TRBV19 and TRBJ1-5; 8 bases fit TRBD1. The CDR3 is made up of 16 amino acids. Germline lookup yields CDR1 LNHDA and CDR2 SQIVND (reference sequence). V was pared by 7 bases and J by 7 bases, with 15 bases of the junction left unmatched. The CDR3 loop is CASTGYGQGKGQPQHF. In nucleotides, the CDR3 is TGTGCCAGTACGGGGTACGGACAGGGCAAGGGGCAGCCCCAGCATTTT.

J is TRBJ2-7 and V is TRBV27; D possibly corresponds to TRBD2 (6 bases). CDR3 length equals 13 residues. Trimming cost V 0 bases and J 4 bases, with 7 bases left between them. From germline, CDR1 is MNHEY and CDR2 SMNVEV (reference sequence). The CDR3: CASSLSEGYEQYF. As DNA, the CDR3 is TGTGCCAGCAGTTTATCGGAGGGTTACGAGCAGTACTTC.

The V gene is TRBV9, the J gene TRBJ2-2; D is uncertain. Germline V gene data show CDR1 as SGDLS and CDR2 as YYNGEE. The V gene lost 0 bases and the J gene lost 1 base, with 4 bases spanning the gap. This CDR3 has 14 residues. DNA of the CDR3: TGTGCCAGCAGCGTAGTTCAGAACACCGGGGAGCTGTTTTTT. Protein product: CASSVVQNTGELFF.

The chain has TRBV6-1 and TRBJ2-3; TRBD2 aligns across 8 bases. CDR3 length: 14 residues. The germline V gene encodes CDR1 MNHNS and CDR2 SASEGT. V was clipped by 3 bases and J by 4 bases; unmatched bases: 3. The CDR3 bases are TGTGCCAGCAGTGACCGGGGGGGACCAGATACGCAGTATTTT. This codes for CASSDRGGPDTQYF.

The chain has TRBV28 and TRBJ1-4, with unresolved D. This CDR3 region has 15 residues. Trimming removed 2 bases from V and 3 bases from J, with 10 bases in between. Germline loops: CDR1 MDHEN, CDR2 SYDVKM. CDR3 nucleotide sequence: TGTGCCAGCAGTTTAAAGACACAATCTAATGAAAAACTGTTTTTT. Its protein product is CASSLKTQSNEKLFF.

This sequence joins TRBV19 and TRBJ1-5; D possibly corresponds to TRBD1 (5 bases). Germline assignment: CDR1 LNHDA and CDR2 SQIVND (reference sequence). The germline V and J ends were trimmed by 7 bases and 1 base, with 20 bases remaining between them. The CDR3 runs to 17 residues. Here the CDR3 reads CASTPFQGTVSNQPQHF. Here the CDR3 DNA reads TGTGCCAGTACACCCTTCCAAGGGACGGTAAGCAATCAGCCCCAGCATTTT.

As concerns this clone: Germline is not matched at one junction end, which may reflect a read error. The DNA for the CDR3 is TGTGCCAGCAGCGAAGTTTTGATATCCGACGAGCAGTACTTC. Protein sequence: CASSEVLISDEQYF. The chain combines TRBV6-1 with TRBJ2-7, with D uncertain. Per the germline V gene, CDR1 is MNHNS and CDR2 is SASEGT. The length of the CDR3 is 14 residues.

This clone was counted a few times. The gene calls are TRBV27 and TRBJ1-6; D is possibly TRBD1 (6 bases). V was cut by 6 bases and J by 7 bases, with 19 bases left in between. This CDR3 is 16 amino acids long. Germline assignment: CDR1 MNHEY and CDR2 SMNVEV (reference sequence). The CDR3 DNA follows: TGTGCCAGCAGACCAACTCAGGGGCTTGGGAATTCACCCCTCCACTTT. It translates to CASRPTQGLGNSPLHF.

This clone was found once. The rearrangement joins TRBV6-5 to TRBJ1-5; D call uncertain. Germline values: CDR1 MNHEY, CDR2 SVGAGI. The V and J ends lost 0 bases and 2 bases respectively, with 8 bases between them. The CDR3 spans 15 residues. The CDR3: CASSYSSGGNQPQHF. The CDR3 bases are TGTGCCAGCAGTTACTCCTCCGGGGGCAATCAGCCCCAGCATTTT.

The chain carries TRBV30 and TRBJ2-7; D is possibly TRBD1 or TRBD2 (6 bases each). In germline, CDR1 is GTSNPN, CDR2 SVGIG (reference sequence). With 2 bases removed from V and 4 bases from J, the gap between germline ends came to 18 bases. The CDR3 consists of 15 residues. DNA of the CDR3: TGTGCCTGGAGTCCCCGTCTAAAAGGGGGGTACGAGCAGTACTTC. Its protein product is CAWSPRLKGGYEQYF. Full variable domain (missing parts from reference TRBV30 and TRBJ2-7): SQTIHQWPATLVQPVGSPLSLECTVEGTSNPNLYWYRQAAGRGLQLLFYSVGIGQISSEVPQNLSASRPQDRQFILSSKKLLLSDSGFYLCAWSPRLKGGYEQYFGPGTRLTVT.

As DNA, the CDR3 is TGTGCCAGCGGACAGGGGGCGGAACTGTTTTTT. Its protein is CASGQGAELFF. The V and J genes are TRBV6-5 and TRBJ1-4, with 11 bases matching TRBD1. CDR1 is MNHEY and CDR2 is SVGAGI in the germline V gene. Trimming at V came to 8 bases and at J to 12 bases, leaving 2 bases not matched to a gene. The CDR3 runs 11 residues.